The clone carrying this T cell receptor (beta chain) has ten or more counts. Its specificity is unknown. The CDR3 regions of TCR beta were amplified from RNA transcripts. TCR CDR3 underwent first-round RT-PCR with the HTBI primer set. Using its own MiXCR run on the multiplex PCR reads, TCRdb lists one record per CDR3 protein. Of around 530,000 distinct CDR3 sequences in the sample, approximately 17% are singletons; the top ten hold approximately 16%. In germline, CDR1 is SGHTA, CDR2 FQGNSA. The CDR3 runs 14 residues. With 1 base removed from V and 5 bases from J, the gap between germline ends came to 9 bases. The sample belongs to a study of T cells in Graves' hyperthyroidism and ophthalmopathy. Study-level points and caveats: The model foresaw ophthalmopathy a median around 6.8 months prior to onset.

In the ophthalmopathy cohort, Clinical Activity Score was at least 3, NOSPECS grade at least 4, and duration under 3 months. PBMCs were obtained from over 8.5 ml fresh peripheral blood. The chain recombines TRBV7-2 with TRBJ2-1; D uncertain. This clonotype was obtained from a woman aged 18-29 years with Graves' ophthalmopathy. Sequencing was done on a sample of blood. The CDR3 loop reads CASSLEYANNEQFF. CDR3 DNA sequence: TGTGCCAGCAGCTTAGAATACGCTAACAATGAGCAGTTCTTC.